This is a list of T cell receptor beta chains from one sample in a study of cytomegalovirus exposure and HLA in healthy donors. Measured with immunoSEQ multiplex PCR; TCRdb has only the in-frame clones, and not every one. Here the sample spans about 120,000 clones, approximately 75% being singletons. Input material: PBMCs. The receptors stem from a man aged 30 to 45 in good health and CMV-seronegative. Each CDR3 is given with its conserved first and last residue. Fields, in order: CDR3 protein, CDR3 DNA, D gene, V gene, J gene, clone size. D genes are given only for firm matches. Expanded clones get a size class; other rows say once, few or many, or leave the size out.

CASSLGSGFGLPLHF,TGTGCCAGCAGCTTGGGGTCAGGGTTTGGTTTACCCCTCCACTTT,NA,TRBV5-5,TRBJ1-6,NA
CASSEARGAEWSTEAFF,TGTGCCAGCAGTGAAGCAAGGGGCGCAGAATGGAGCACTGAAGCTTTCTTT,NA,TRBV6-1,TRBJ1-1,few
CAWIRGATRYTF,TGTGCCTGGATCAGGGGGGCCACGCGCTACACCTTC,TRBD1,TRBV30,TRBJ1-2,NA
CASSQGAGGHSPLHF,TGTGCCAGCAGCCAAGGGGCAGGGGGGCATTCACCCCTCCACTTT,TRBD1,TRBV7-3,TRBJ1-6,NA
CASGLGTGVGETQYF,TGTGCCAGCGGCCTAGGGACAGGGGTGGGCGAGACCCAGTACTTC,TRBD1,TRBV6-5,TRBJ2-5,NA
CASRSPPTGGNEQFF,TGTGCCAGCAGGAGTCCCCCAACGGGGGGGAATGAGCAGTTCTTC,TRBD2,TRBV6-6,TRBJ2-1,NA
CASSFRGEGESSYEQYF,TGTGCCAGCAGCTTTAGAGGTGAAGGAGAAAGCTCCTACGAGCAGTACTTC,NA,TRBV4-2,TRBJ2-7,NA
CATGGDRGPYEQFF,TGTGCCACCGGAGGGGACAGGGGGCCATATGAGCAGTTCTTC,TRBD1,TRBV10-3,TRBJ2-1,NA
CASSEMETGGYGYTF,TGTGCCAGCAGTGAAATGGAGACAGGGGGTTATGGCTACACCTTC,TRBD1,TRBV6-1,TRBJ1-2,NA
CASSANFRTYNSPLHF,TGTGCCAGCAGTGCTAATTTCAGGACCTATAATTCACCCCTCCACTTT,NA,TRBV6-1,TRBJ1-6,NA
CASSPGQGGYEQYF,TGTGCCAGCAGCCCGGGACAGGGCGGCTACGAGCAGTACTTC,TRBD1,TRBV28,TRBJ2-7,NA
CASSHNNNSPLHF,TGTGCCAGCAGCCATAACAACAATTCACCCCTCCACTTT,NA,TRBV21-1,TRBJ1-6,NA
CASSYNNSPLHF,TGTGCCAGCAGCTATAATAATTCACCCCTCCACTTT,NA,TRBV7-9,TRBJ1-6,few
CASSFGQGNEQYF,TGTGCCAGCAGTTTTGGGCAGGGCAACGAGCAGTACTTC,NA,TRBV27,TRBJ2-7,NA
CASSLGLHAGGEKLFF,TGTGCCAGCAGCTTAGGCCTCCATGCGGGGGGTGAAAAACTGTTTTTT,NA,TRBV13,TRBJ1-4,NA
CSVERLAGGHGEQYF,TGCAGCGTTGAGAGGTTGGCGGGGGGGCACGGCGAGCAGTACTTC,TRBD2,TRBV29-1,TRBJ2-7,NA
CASSLGFLYGYTF,TGTGCCAGCAGCCTAGGATTTCTCTATGGCTACACCTTC,NA,TRBV6-1,TRBJ1-2,NA
CATGPGDTTDTQYF,TGTGCCACGGGTCCGGGGGATACCACAGATACGCAGTATTTT,NA,TRBV2,TRBJ2-3,NA
CASSLDSLHLMNTEAFF,TGCGCCAGCAGCTTGGACAGCCTTCACCTCATGAACACTGAAGCTTTCTTT,NA,TRBV5-1,TRBJ1-1,NA
CASRSGQGGNIQYF,TGTGCCAGCAGGTCCGGACAGGGTGGAAACATTCAGTACTTC,TRBD1,TRBV5-6,TRBJ2-4,NA
CASSEAGTRSYEQYF,TGTGCCAGCAGTGAGGCCGGGACTCGTTCCTACGAGCAGTACTTC,NA,TRBV6-6,TRBJ2-7,few
CASSLLQGAITEAFF,TGTGCCAGCAGTTTACTACAGGGGGCGATCACTGAAGCTTTCTTT,TRBD1,TRBV28,TRBJ1-1,few
CASSDLPQGGTEAFF,TGTGCCAGCAGTGACCTGCCCCAGGGTGGCACTGAAGCTTTCTTT,NA,TRBV25-1,TRBJ1-1,NA
CASSTTGKGQPQHF,TGTGCCAGCAGCACCACAGGGAAGGGTCAGCCCCAGCATTTT,NA,TRBV7-9,TRBJ1-5,NA
CASRPWAGSGPETQYF,TGTGCCAGCAGACCCTGGGCCGGTAGCGGTCCAGAGACCCAGTACTTC,NA,TRBV7-3,TRBJ2-5,NA
CASSQDRGGWPQHF,TGCGCCAGCAGCCAAGATCGGGGGGGGTGGCCCCAGCATTTT,NA,TRBV4-1,TRBJ1-5,NA
CASSPDLQGNAEAFF,TGTGCCAGCAGCCCGGACCTACAGGGGAACGCTGAAGCTTTCTTT,TRBD1,TRBV5-5,TRBJ1-1,few
CASSLGGQDQETQYF,TGTGCCAGCAGCTTAGGGGGACAGGACCAAGAGACCCAGTACTTC,TRBD1,TRBV7-3,TRBJ2-5,NA
CASSEGKDSSYEQYF,TGTGCCAGCAGTGAAGGGAAAGACAGCTCCTACGAGCAGTACTTC,NA,TRBV2,TRBJ2-7,NA
CASSYGGSYEQYF,TGTGCCAGCAGTTATGGCGGGTCCTACGAGCAGTACTTC,NA,TRBV6-5,TRBJ2-7,NA
CASSGGAVF,TGCGCCAGCAGTGGAGGAGCTGTTTTT,NA,TRBV10-1,TRBJ2-2,NA
CASRSGGIYNEQFF,TGTGCCAGCAGGAGCGGGGGGATCTACAATGAGCAGTTCTTC,TRBD2,TRBV6-5,TRBJ2-1,NA
CASSYGQTEAFF,TGTGCCAGCAGTTACGGGCAGACTGAAGCTTTCTTT,NA,TRBV6-6,TRBJ1-1,NA
CASSQDPRDRVDTIYF,TGCGCCAGCAGCCAAGATCCCCGGGACAGGGTGGACACCATATATTTT,TRBD1,TRBV4-3,TRBJ1-3,NA
CASSRGQGYYEQYF,TGTGCCAGTAGTAGGGGACAGGGATACTACGAGCAGTACTTC,TRBD1,TRBV19,TRBJ2-7,NA
CASSLEGQGLGEQYF,TGCGCCAGCAGCTTGGAGGGACAGGGGCTAGGGGAGCAGTACTTC,TRBD1,TRBV5-1,TRBJ2-7,NA
CASSQHRDRASNTEAFF,TGCGCCAGCAGCCAACATCGGGACAGAGCCTCGAACACTGAAGCTTTCTTT,TRBD1,TRBV4-1,TRBJ1-1,few
CAWATGSTNEKLFF,TGTGCCTGGGCTACAGGTTCCACTAATGAAAAACTGTTTTTT,NA,TRBV30,TRBJ1-4,NA
CASSYRDRGDNYGYTF,TGTGCCAGCAGTTACCGGGACAGGGGGGATAACTATGGCTACACCTTC,TRBD1,TRBV6-6,TRBJ1-2,NA
CAIEGDEQYF,TGTGCCATCGAGGGAGACGAGCAGTACTTC,NA,TRBV19,TRBJ2-7,NA
CSSSSPRRTPASGANVLTF,TGTTCCAGCAGCTCCCCCCGACGGACACCGGCCTCTGGGGCCAACGTCCTGACTTTC,NA,TRBV7-9,TRBJ2-6,NA